These T cell receptor beta chains were read from a single sample in a study of OX40 agonist ivuxolimab in advanced cancers. Generated by immunoSEQ multiplex PCR, the TCRdb table keeps only in-frame clones and is missing some. The repertoire has more than 80,000 clones, about 91% of them found once; the top ten carry around 0.3%. The sample in question was CD4+ or CD8+ T cells sorted from blood, obtained in a trial of the OX40 agonist ivuxolimab. The receptors were gathered from an adult with an advanced solid tumor such as melanoma, head and neck, liver or kidney cancer. The CDR3 runs from the conserved cysteine through the conserved F or W. The D gene is left open where the match is weak. A clone size is listed for some rows: how often the clone was seen (once, few, many), or a class if it is expanded.

j_call d_call clone_size v_call cdr3_nt cdr3_aa
TRBJ2-1 - - TRBV19 TGTGCCAGTAGTATAGATGCCCCTGCGGGGTACTACAATGAGCAGTTCTTC CASSIDAPAGYYNEQFF
TRBJ1-5 - - TRBV7-8 TGTGCCAGCAGCGGCCAGTTTAGCAATCAGCCCCAGCATTTT CASSGQFSNQPQHF
TRBJ2-1 - - TRBV10-1 TGCGCCAGCAGTGAGACAGTAAACAATGAGCAGTTCTTC CASSETVNNEQFF
TRBJ2-7 - - TRBV5-1 TGCGCCAGCAGCTTGGACCCAGCTGTCGAGCAGTACTTC CASSLDPAVEQYF
TRBJ2-3 TRBD2 - TRBV19 TGTGCCAGTAGTATGGGACTAGTCCCCCCAGATACGCAGTATTTT CASSMGLVPPDTQYF
TRBJ1-1 TRBD1 - TRBV10-3 TGTGCCATCAGTGCAGGACAGGGGAGGGATGCTTTCTTT CAISAGQGRDAFF
TRBJ2-5 - - TRBV5-4 TGTGCCAGCAGTTCTGACATCGGACGCCAGACCCAGTACTTC CASSSDIGRQTQYF
TRBJ2-7 - - TRBV28 TGTGCCAGCAGCGGTCTCACCTACGAGCAGTACTTC CASSGLTYEQYF
TRBJ2-7 - - TRBV11-2 TGTGCCAGCAGCTTAGGCAGGGCCAACGAGCAGTACTTC CASSLGRANEQYF
TRBJ2-7 TRBD1 - TRBV5-1 TGCGCCAGCAGCTCACTCCCCGTGGGGGACAGGGGCCACGAGCAGTACTTC CASSSLPVGDRGHEQYF
TRBJ1-1 - - TRBV7-2 TGTGCCAGCAGCTTAGAAACAGGGATGGCTTTCTTT CASSLETGMAFF
TRBJ2-6 - - TRBV10-3 TGTGCCATCAGCTCTTCCTCTGGGGCCAACGTCCTGACTTTC CAISSSSGANVLTF
TRBJ2-5 TRBD2 once TRBV9 TGTGCCAGCAGCGTCGGCCCTAGCGGGAGAGAGACCCAGTACTTC CASSVGPSGRETQYF
TRBJ2-7 - - TRBV6-4 TGTGCCAGCCCCCCCTACGAGCAGTACTTC CASPPYEQYF
TRBJ2-1 - - TRBV7-6 TGTGCCAGCAGCTTGGTCGGAGCGAGCTCCTACAATGAGCAGTTCTTC CASSLVGASSYNEQFF
TRBJ2-1 - - TRBV5-1 TGCGCCAGCAGCTCGACCAGCTCTCTCTACAATGAGCAGTTCTTC CASSSTSSLYNEQFF
TRBJ2-2 - - TRBV6-4 TGTGCCAGCTCGGGTCAGTTCAACACCGGGGAGCTGTTTTTT CASSGQFNTGELFF
TRBJ2-1 - - TRBV9 TGTGCCAGCAGCGTAGCAACAGGGACAACACCGAATGAGCAGTTCTTC CASSVATGTTPNEQFF
TRBJ2-1 - - TRBV5-8 TGTGCCAGCAGCCGTAATGAGCAGTTCTTC CASSRNEQFF
TRBJ1-1 - once TRBV6-5 TGTGCCAGCAGGCCTACAGGGACCACTGAAGCTTTCTTT CASRPTGTTEAFF
TRBJ2-1 TRBD2 - TRBV5-1 TGCGCCAGCAGCTTTGGCGGGAGGGCCGGGTACAATGAGCAGTTCTTC CASSFGGRAGYNEQFF
TRBJ2-3 TRBD2 - TRBV18 TGTGCCAGCTCACCAGGACTAGCGGCCACAGATACGCAGTATTTT CASSPGLAATDTQYF
TRBJ2-7 - once TRBV7-2 TGTGCCAGCAGCTTAGCGGAGGGGGCGAGCTACGAGCAGTACTTC CASSLAEGASYEQYF
TRBJ1-3 - - TRBV30 TGTGCCTGGAGCGCCCTATCTGGACGCAGCTCTGGAAACACCATATATTTT CAWSALSGRSSGNTIYF
TRBJ1-2 TRBD1 - TRBV5-4 TGTGCCAGCAGCGGACAGGGGGCCAATGACTACACCTTC CASSGQGANDYTF
TRBJ2-1 TRBD2 - TRBV14 TGTGCCAGCAGCCAAGATAGGCTAGCGGGACCGGAGCAGTTCTTC CASSQDRLAGPEQFF
TRBJ2-3 - - TRBV14 TGTGCCAGCAGCCAATTAGGGGTCCGTAATACGCAGTATTTT CASSQLGVRNTQYF
TRBJ2-1 - - TRBV11-2 TGTGCCAGCAGCAGCGTATCTGAGCAGTTCTTC CASSSVSEQFF
TRBJ1-1 - - TRBV4-2 TGTGCCAGCAGCCAAGGGTGGGGGTTGGAGGCTTTCTTT CASSQGWGLEAFF
TRBJ2-3 - - TRBV7-2 TGTGCCAGCAGCCCCGGCGGGGGCACAGATACGCAGTATTTT CASSPGGGTDTQYF
TRBJ1-2 - - TRBV29-1 TGCAGCGTTGAAGATTGGGGATTGGGCAGAGAGGGGTATGGCTACACCTTC CSVEDWGLGREGYGYTF
TRBJ2-1 - - TRBV10-1 TGCGCCAGCAGTGAGTCGAATTGGCAGGGCAGCGTGCAGTTCTTC CASSESNWQGSVQFF
TRBJ2-7 - - TRBV19 TGTGCCAGTAGTATAGACAGGGGCGAGCAGTACTTC CASSIDRGEQYF
TRBJ2-7 TRBD1 once TRBV18 TGTGCCAGCTCACCTGGACAGGGGGATGTAGTCGAGCAGTACTTC CASSPGQGDVVEQYF
TRBJ2-2 TRBD1 - TRBV6-5 TGTGCCAGCAGACGCGGACAGGGGAACACCGGGGAGCTGTTTTTT CASRRGQGNTGELFF
TRBJ2-1 TRBD2 - TRBV29-1 TGCAGCGTTGATGCCCAGGGACTAGCAATTGTCGATGAGCAGTTCTTC CSVDAQGLAIVDEQFF
TRBJ2-7 TRBD2 once TRBV28 TGTGCCAGCAGTCCCGGGACTACCTCCTACGAGCAGTACTTC CASSPGTTSYEQYF
TRBJ2-3 TRBD2 - TRBV5-1 TGCGCCAGCAGCCTACTCAGGAGTAGCGGGAGTAGCACAGATACGCAGTATTTT CASSLLRSSGSSTDTQYF
TRBJ2-7 TRBD2 - TRBV5-1 TGCGCCAGCAGCTTAACTAGCGGGGCTACCTACGAGCAGTACTTC CASSLTSGATYEQYF
TRBJ2-7 TRBD2 - TRBV9 TGTGCCAGCAGCGTAGGTGGCGGGGGGTCCTACGAGCAGTACTTC CASSVGGGGSYEQYF
TRBJ2-1 TRBD2 - TRBV7-3 TGTGCCAGCAGCTTAAGGGCGCGAGCCGGGACTAGCGAACTATTCGGGTTGGACAATGAGCAGTTCTTC CASSLRARAGTSELFGLDNEQFF
TRBJ2-7 TRBD2 - TRBV6-5 TGTGCCAGCAGTCCCACCGGGACTAGCGGATACGAGCAGTACTTC CASSPTGTSGYEQYF
TRBJ2-5 - - TRBV7-3 TGTGCCAGCAGTAAAGGGAGAGGAGAGACCCAGTACTTC CASSKGRGETQYF
TRBJ1-5 - - TRBV29-1 TGCAGCGTTGCGAATAGCAATCAGCCCCAGCATTTT CSVANSNQPQHF
TRBJ2-7 TRBD1 - TRBV6-6 TGTGCCAGCAGTTTACAGGGGTCCCCCTACGAGCAGTACTTC CASSLQGSPYEQYF
TRBJ2-2 TRBD2 - TRBV30 TGTGCCCTCAGTCCGCGGGAGGTTAACACCGGGGAGCTGTTTTTT CALSPREVNTGELFF